These 9 T cell receptor beta chains originate from one sample sequenced in a study of shared clonotypes between healthy human individuals. Measured with immunoSEQ multiplex PCR; TCRdb has only the in-frame clones, and not every one. The sample yields 2 million to 2.5 million clones, about nine tenths seen once. Source material: naive CD4+ T cells from PBMCs. Subset of the sample: CD45RA+ positively selected. Receptors originate from a man aged 18 to 35 in good health. Some clones in this sample may be carry-over from other donors' samples.

CDR3 bases: TGTGCCAGCAGCTCGCCAATTACAGGGATTCGTGGCTACACCTTC. As protein: CASSSPITGIRGYTF. The rearrangement links TRBV5-4 to TRBJ1-2; possible D gene TRBD1, 6 bases. CDR1 and CDR2 from the germline V gene are SGHNT and YYREEE (reference sequence). Trimming removed 3 bases at V and 7 bases at J, with 19 bases between. This CDR3 is built from 15 residues.

The V call is TRBV20-1, the J call TRBJ2-7; maybe TRBD2 (5 bases). V shed 5 bases and J shed 6 bases, with 8 bases lying between them. Germline CDR1 is DFQATT and CDR2 is SNEGSKA (reference sequence). The CDR3 length is 10 residues. CDR3 loop: CSAHGGEQYF. DNA for the CDR3: TGCAGTGCTCACGGAGGCGAGCAGTACTTC.

The V call is TRBV7-8, the J call TRBJ1-1, with D unresolved. Germline V gene data show CDR1 as SGHVS and CDR2 as FQNEAQ. The CDR3 extends over 15 amino acids. The ends were cut back, 1 base at V and 4 bases at J, with 13 bases in the middle. In DNA, the CDR3 is TGTGCCAGCAGCTTAGTGGCGCCCGGGAGCACTGAAGCTTTCTTT. Translation gives CASSLVAPGSTEAFF.

The genes are TRBV27 and TRBJ2-4; D gene ambiguous. The CDR3 consists of 13 residues. CDR1 MNHEY and CDR2 SMNVEV come from the germline V gene (reference sequence). The ends were cut back, 5 bases at V and 7 bases at J, with 12 bases in the middle. In DNA, the CDR3 is TGTGCCAGCAGTCCCCGTCCTGGGAACATTCAGTACTTC. Translating gives CASSPRPGNIQYF.

The rearrangement uses TRBV12-5 and TRBJ2-1; 8 nucleotides line up with TRBD2. This CDR3 is 14 amino acids long. Germline V lookup: CDR1 LGHNT, CDR2 FRNRAP. The V and J ends lost 9 bases and 6 bases, in that order; junction bases with no gene match: 10. The CDR3, as DNA: TGTGCTAGCGGGGAGCGGGAGTTGGGCAATGAGCAGTTCTTC. It translates to CASGERELGNEQFF. Combining the CDR3 with reference TRBV12-5 and TRBJ2-1 gives the whole variable domain DARVTQTPRHKVTEMGQEVTMRCQPILGHNTVFWYRQTMMQGLELLAYFRNRAPLDDSGMPKDRFSAEMPDATLATLKIQPSEPRDSAVYFCASGERELGNEQFFGPGTRLTVL.

The chain carries TRBV14 and TRBJ1-2; 7 bases map to TRBD1. This CDR3 is 16 amino acids long. Germline trimming cut 0 bases from V and 5 bases from J; bases unmatched to any gene: 9. CDR1 and CDR2 (germline): SGHDN, FVKESK. The CDR3 region is CASSQDRGQGGYGYTF. CDR3 nucleotide sequence: TGTGCCAGCAGCCAAGATAGGGGGCAGGGTGGATATGGCTACACCTTC.

As to this clone: Mismatch with germline at one junction end may stem from a read error. The chain links TRBV5-6 to TRBJ2-3; D is uncertain. This CDR3 is built from 14 residues. The V gene's germline CDR1 is SGHDT and CDR2 YYEEEE. The DNA for the CDR3 is TGTGCCAGCAGATTGGAAGGTAACACAGATACGCAGTATTTT. As protein: CASRLEGNTDTQYF.

As to this clone: The same CDR3 is also encoded by other DNA sequences in this sample. The gene calls are TRBV28 and TRBJ1-2; D is undetermined. The germline gives CDR1 MDHEN, CDR2 SYDVKM. The CDR3 is 13 amino acids. Trimming removed 6 bases at V and 3 bases at J, with 11 bases between. CDR3 residues: CASSPGGDYGYTF. The CDR3 region has the DNA TGTGCCAGCAGCCCCGGCGGCGACTATGGCTACACCTTC.

The chain recombines TRBV27 with TRBJ2-3; 13 bases agree with TRBD2. This CDR3 spans 19 amino acids. The V segment lost 5 bases and the J segment 2 bases; nucleotides outside the gene matches: 13. From germline, CDR1 is MNHEY and CDR2 SMNVEV (reference sequence). The CDR3: CASSPAPGTSGKFTDTQYF. CDR3 in DNA: TGTGCCAGCAGTCCAGCTCCCGGGACTAGCGGGAAATTCACAGATACGCAGTATTTT.